The 18 T cell receptor beta chains in this list originate from one sample, sequenced in a study of response to subunit inactivated influenza vaccine (dated by TCRdb to about 2018). Libraries were made using RT-PCR. The sequencer listed for this sample is Illumina HiSeq 2500. TCRdb took the public reads, trimmed them with fastp at Q25, ran MiXCR for clone calling and kept in-frame beta chains. Rows with a matching CDR3 protein are joined into one entry that keeps the most common DNA and genes. The sample has approximately 700,000 distinct CDR3 sequences on record, over 11% of them singletons. The ten largest account for approximately 6.5% of the sample. The sample in question was PBMCs from blood, obtained about 14 days before vaccination. The origin of the receptors is a man in his fifties or sixties who received an inactivated influenza vaccine. Donor details come from another sample of the same person, matched by shared clones.

In this sample, this clonotype turned up a few times. The chain uses TRBV7-9 and TRBJ2-5; D is possibly TRBD2 (7 bases). The germline CDR1 and CDR2 sequences are SEHNR and FQNEAQ (reference sequence). Trimming pared 2 bases from V and 3 bases from J, leaving 19 bases between. The CDR3 runs to 17 residues. The CDR3 DNA reads TGTGCCAGCAGCTTATTCGGGGGGCGCGTTTTGGAAGAGACCCAGTACTTC. Amino acids: CASSLFGGRVLEETQYF.

In its sample, this clonotype was seen a few times. This rearrangement joins TRBV20-1 to TRBJ2-7, with D hard to call. Germline CDR1 reads DFQATT; CDR2 reads SNEGSKA (reference sequence). The CDR3 length is 14 residues. V lost 2 bases, J lost 0 bases, and 11 bases lay in between. This CDR3 is CSARNTAGSYEQYF. Written as DNA, the CDR3 is TGCAGTGCTAGAAACACGGCAGGCTCCTACGAGCAGTACTTC.

The rearrangement joins TRBV6-1 to TRBJ2-3, with D maybe TRBD2 (7 bases). Germline V lookup: CDR1 MNHNS, CDR2 SASEGT. V was pared by 7 bases and J by 0 bases, with 11 bases between. The CDR3 loop spans 14 amino acids. In DNA form, the CDR3 reads TGTGCCAGCAAGGGGGGGGCTAGCACAGATACGCAGTATTTT. Translation: CASKGGASTDTQYF.

This clonotype has only a few counts. This chain joins TRBV7-2 and TRBJ1-3; TRBD1 agrees at 7 bases. The CDR3 totals 17 residues. The V segment lost 2 bases and the J segment 3 bases; nucleotides outside the gene matches: 10. Per the germline V gene, CDR1 is SGHTA and CDR2 is FQGNSA. The CDR3 region is CASSLQGRGVVGNTIYF. DNA for the CDR3: TGTGCCAGCAGCTTACAGGGCAGGGGGGTTGTTGGAAACACCATATATTTT. Using reference TRBV7-2 and TRBJ1-3 for the parts outside the CDR3, the full variable domain is GAGVSQSPSNKVTEKGKDVELRCDPISGHTALYWYRQSLGQGLEFLIYFQGNSAPDKSGLPSDRFSAERTGGSVSTLTIQRTQQEDSAVYLCASSLQGRGVVGNTIYFGEGSWLTVV.

At least ten counts were recorded for this clonotype. The chain combines TRBV29-1 with TRBJ2-5; 7 nucleotides line up with TRBD2. Germline-derived CDR1 and CDR2 are SQVTM and ANQGSEA. The CDR3 runs 14 residues. V was clipped by 7 bases and J by 5 bases; unmatched bases: 13. CDR3 bases: TGCAGCGGCGGGAGCGAGACTAGCTTGGAGACCCAGTACTTC. Translation: CSGGSETSLETQYF.

This clonotype was counted only a few times. This chain links TRBV11-2 with TRBJ2-5; TRBD2 matches at 11 bases. This CDR3 is 20 amino acids long. Trimming took 3 bases from V and 5 from J; bases not matched to a gene: 20. The germline V gene encodes CDR1 SGHAT and CDR2 FQNNGV. DNA for the CDR3: TGTGCCAGCAGCTTGGTTACTCATACTAGCGGGGGTGGGGGCAGGGAGACCCAGTACTTC. It specifies CASSLVTHTSGGGGRETQYF.

This clonotype appeared a few times. This sequence joins TRBV27 and TRBJ2-1; 9 positions match TRBD2. After removal of 5 bases from V and 9 bases from J, the junction contained 14 bases not matched to a gene. This CDR3 contains 16 residues. The V gene's germline CDR1 is MNHEY and CDR2 SMNVEV (reference sequence). CDR3 protein: CASSLSGGPYYGEQFF. The CDR3 nucleotides are TGTGCCAGCAGTCTAAGCGGGGGGCCCTACTACGGTGAGCAGTTCTTC.

This clonotype was seen more than once but under ten times. This sequence joins TRBV7-2 and TRBJ2-5; no clear D. V lost 3 bases and J 5 bases, leaving 10 bases between the germline ends. CDR3 length: 13 residues. Germline V CDR1 and CDR2: SGHTA, FQGNSA. The CDR3 DNA sequence: TGTGCCAGCAGCTTTAATCCCAAGGAGACCCAGTACTTC. Its protein product is CASSFNPKETQYF. Full variable domain (outside the CDR3, taken from reference TRBV7-2 and TRBJ2-5): GAGVSQSPSNKVTEKGKDVELRCDPISGHTALYWYRQSLGQGLEFLIYFQGNSAPDKSGLPSDRFSAERTGGSVSTLTIQRTQQEDSAVYLCASSFNPKETQYFGPGTRLLVL.

This chain joins TRBV2 and TRBJ2-5; TRBD2 matches at 13 bases. Germline values: CDR1 SNHLY, CDR2 FYNNEI. The CDR3 runs 16 residues. V trimming: 0 bases; J trimming: 6 bases; junction bases outside the gene matches: 4. The CDR3 protein is CASSEATSGRIQTQYF. As DNA, the CDR3 is TGTGCCAGCAGTGAAGCGACTAGCGGGAGGATACAGACCCAGTACTTC.

This clonotype was counted ten times or more. One junction end does not reproduce the germline sequence, and a read error may be involved. The rearrangement joins TRBV5-1 to TRBJ2-7; D is unclear. Germline values: CDR1 SGHRS, CDR2 YFSETQ. This CDR3 has 13 amino acids. The CDR3 nucleotides are TGTGCCAGCAGCTTAGAATCGAGCTACGAGCAGTACTTC. It codes for CASSLESSYEQYF.

This clonotype appeared once. The chain combines TRBV5-5 with TRBJ2-5; D is unclear. V was clipped by 4 bases and J by 4 bases, with 8 bases between them. CDR3 size: 12 residues. Germline V gives CDR1 SGHKS, CDR2 YYEKEE (reference sequence). CDR3 bases: TGTGCCAGCAGCCGTTCACTAGAGACCCAGTACTTC. It translates to CASSRSLETQYF.

The chain uses TRBV7-9 and TRBJ2-1; D is unresolved. This CDR3 has 15 amino acids. Trimming cost V 1 base and J 5 bases, with 12 bases left between them. Germline V gives CDR1 SEHNR, CDR2 FQNEAQ (reference sequence). The DNA of the CDR3 is TGTGCCAGCAGCTTAGGGCGGCTGGTGAACAATGAGCAGTTCTTC. Protein sequence: CASSLGRLVNNEQFF.

This clonotype was found once. The rearrangement links TRBV28 to TRBJ2-5; TRBD2 agrees at 8 bases. The ends lost 6 bases at V and 5 bases at J; junction bases unmatched: 11. This CDR3 contains 15 residues. Germline values: CDR1 MDHEN, CDR2 SYDVKM. In DNA, the CDR3 is TGTGCCAGCAGCTCCCGGGGGGGTCGTTCGGAGACCCAGTACTTC. This sequence encodes CASSSRGGRSETQYF.

This clonotype was seen more than once but under ten times. The chain recombines TRBV6-1 with TRBJ1-6; the D is unclear. Trimming removed 4 bases from V and 0 bases from J, with 10 bases in between. Germline loops: CDR1 MNHNS, CDR2 SASEGT. The CDR3 length is 16 residues. The CDR3 nucleotides read TGTGCCAGCAGTGGGGTCCTGAGCTCCTATAATTCACCCCTCCACTTT. Its protein is CASSGVLSSYNSPLHF.

This clonotype was seen a few times. The V call is TRBV5-1, the J call TRBJ2-5; 10 nucleotides agree with TRBD2. The CDR3 extends over 14 amino acids. Germline V lookup: CDR1 SGHRS, CDR2 YFSETQ. V lost 7 bases and J lost 2; bases outside the gene matches: 5. The DNA for the CDR3 is TGCGCCAGCGGACCTAGCGGGGGACAAGAGACCCAGTACTTC. Encoded protein: CASGPSGGQETQYF.

This clonotype appeared a few times. The chain links TRBV5-1 to TRBJ2-3; tentatively, D is TRBD1 or TRBD2 (5 bases each). Per the germline V gene, CDR1 is SGHRS and CDR2 is YFSETQ. This CDR3 is built from 15 residues. V gave up 0 bases and J gave up 4 bases, with 12 bases separating them. The CDR3 DNA reads TGCGCCAGCAGCTTGGTAGGCAGGGACCCAGATACGCAGTATTTT. Translating it yields CASSLVGRDPDTQYF.

The chain uses TRBV7-2 and TRBJ2-3; the D gene is possibly TRBD2 (6 bases). CDR3 length: 14 residues. Between the trimmed V and J ends, which lost 3 bases and 5 bases, there was a span of 12 bases. Germline loops: CDR1 SGHTA, CDR2 FQGNSA. In DNA, the CDR3 is TGTGCCAGCAGCTTCGGGCAGGGAGGAGATACGCAGTATTTT. Protein sequence: CASSFGQGGDTQYF.

This clonotype has only a few counts. The chain has TRBV5-1 and TRBJ2-5; 12 bases agree with TRBD2. With V trimmed by 3 bases and J by 0 bases, 3 bases remained unmatched. Germline V gives CDR1 SGHRS, CDR2 YFSETQ. CDR3 length: 16 residues. The CDR3 DNA follows: TGCGCCAGCAGCTGGAGACTAGCGGGAGACCAAGAGACCCAGTACTTC. Protein sequence: CASSWRLAGDQETQYF.